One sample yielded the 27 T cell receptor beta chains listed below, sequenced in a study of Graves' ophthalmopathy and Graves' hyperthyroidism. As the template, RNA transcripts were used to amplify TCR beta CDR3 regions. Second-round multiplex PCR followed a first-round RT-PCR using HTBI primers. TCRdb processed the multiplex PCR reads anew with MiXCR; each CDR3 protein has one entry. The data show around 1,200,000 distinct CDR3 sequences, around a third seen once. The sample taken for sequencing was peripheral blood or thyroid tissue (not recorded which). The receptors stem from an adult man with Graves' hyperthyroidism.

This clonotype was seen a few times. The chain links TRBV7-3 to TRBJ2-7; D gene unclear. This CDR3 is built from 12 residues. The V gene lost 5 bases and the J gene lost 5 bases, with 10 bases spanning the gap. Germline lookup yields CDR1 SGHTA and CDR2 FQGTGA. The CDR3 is CASSPCLDEQYF. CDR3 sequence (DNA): TGTGCCAGCAGCCCGTGCTTGGACGAGCAGTACTTC.

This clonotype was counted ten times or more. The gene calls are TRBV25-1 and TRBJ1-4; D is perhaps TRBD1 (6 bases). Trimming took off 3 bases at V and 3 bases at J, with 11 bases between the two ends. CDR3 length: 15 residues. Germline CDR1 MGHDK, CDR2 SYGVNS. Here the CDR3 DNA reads TGTGCCAGCAGTGAGGGGGGGGCCCCTAATGAAAAACTGTTTTTT. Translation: CASSEGGAPNEKLFF.

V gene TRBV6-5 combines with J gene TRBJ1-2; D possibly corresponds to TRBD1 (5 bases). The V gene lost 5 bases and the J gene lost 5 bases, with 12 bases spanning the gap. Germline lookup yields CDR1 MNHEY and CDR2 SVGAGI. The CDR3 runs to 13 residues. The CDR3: CASSETRGYGYTF. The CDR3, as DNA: TGTGCCAGCAGTGAAACTAGGGGTTATGGCTACACCTTC.

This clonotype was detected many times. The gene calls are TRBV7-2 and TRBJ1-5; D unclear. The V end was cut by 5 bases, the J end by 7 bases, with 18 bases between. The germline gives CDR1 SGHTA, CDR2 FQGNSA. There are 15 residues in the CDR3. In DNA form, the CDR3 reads TGTGCCAGCAGCCAGCCCAACATGGTTGGCCAGCCCCAGCATTTT. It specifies CASSQPNMVGQPQHF.

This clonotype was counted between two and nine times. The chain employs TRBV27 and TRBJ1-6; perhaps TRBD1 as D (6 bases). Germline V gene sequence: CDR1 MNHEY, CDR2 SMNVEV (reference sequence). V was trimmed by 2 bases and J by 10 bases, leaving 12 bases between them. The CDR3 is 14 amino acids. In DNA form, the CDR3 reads TGTGCCAGCAGTTTAGGGGGGCTCGGATCACCCCTCCACTTT. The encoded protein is CASSLGGLGSPLHF.

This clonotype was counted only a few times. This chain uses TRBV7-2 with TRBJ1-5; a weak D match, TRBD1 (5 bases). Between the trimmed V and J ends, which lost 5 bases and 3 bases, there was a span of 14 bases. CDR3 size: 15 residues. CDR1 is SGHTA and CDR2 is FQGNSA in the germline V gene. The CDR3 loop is CASSPSTVTNQPQHF. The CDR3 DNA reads TGTGCCAGCAGCCCCTCGACAGTAACCAATCAGCCCCAGCATTTT.

Here the CDR3 reads CATNQAPIQGRGYTF. CDR3 in DNA: TGTGCCACCAACCAGGCTCCTATACAGGGACGGGGCTACACCTTC. The chain carries TRBV25-1 and TRBJ1-2, with D perhaps matching TRBD1 (6 bases). This CDR3 has 15 amino acids. V lost 10 bases to trimming and J lost 8 bases, with 26 bases between them. The germline CDR1 and CDR2 sequences are MGHDK and SYGVNS.

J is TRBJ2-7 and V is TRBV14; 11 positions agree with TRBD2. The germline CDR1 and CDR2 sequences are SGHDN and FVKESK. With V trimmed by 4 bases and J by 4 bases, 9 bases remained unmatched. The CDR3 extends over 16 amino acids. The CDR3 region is CASSLGIAGGRYEQYF. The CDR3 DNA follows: TGTGCCAGCAGCCTGGGAATAGCGGGAGGGCGATACGAGCAGTACTTC.

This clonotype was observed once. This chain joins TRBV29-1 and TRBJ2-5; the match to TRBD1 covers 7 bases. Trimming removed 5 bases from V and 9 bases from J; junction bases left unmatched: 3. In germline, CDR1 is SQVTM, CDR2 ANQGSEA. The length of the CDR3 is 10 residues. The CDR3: CSVRGQAQYF. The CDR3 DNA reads TGCAGCGTTCGAGGACAGGCCCAGTACTTC.

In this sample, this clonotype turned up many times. CDR3 protein: CASKSTGPSDEQYF. CDR3 DNA sequence: TGTGCCAGCAAATCGACAGGCCCCTCTGACGAGCAGTACTTC. The rearrangement uses TRBV2 and TRBJ2-7; perhaps TRBD1 as D (6 bases). Trimming pared 7 bases from V and 5 bases from J, leaving 18 bases between. Per germline, CDR1 SNHLY and CDR2 FYNNEI. This CDR3 contains 14 residues. Using reference TRBV2 and TRBJ2-7 for the parts outside the CDR3, the full variable domain is EPEVTQTPSHQVTQMGQEVILRCVPISNHLYFYWYRQILGQKVEFLVSFYNNEISEKSEIFDDQFSVERPDGSNFTLKIRSTKLEDSAMYFCASKSTGPSDEQYFGPGTRLTVT.

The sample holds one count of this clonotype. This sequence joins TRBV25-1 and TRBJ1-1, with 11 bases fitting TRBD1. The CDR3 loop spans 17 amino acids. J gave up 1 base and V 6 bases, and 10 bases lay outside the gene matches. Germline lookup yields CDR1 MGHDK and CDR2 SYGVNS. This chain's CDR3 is CASSQAGTGGRNTEAFF. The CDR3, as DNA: TGTGCCAGCAGCCAAGCCGGGACAGGGGGTAGGAACACTGAAGCTTTCTTT.

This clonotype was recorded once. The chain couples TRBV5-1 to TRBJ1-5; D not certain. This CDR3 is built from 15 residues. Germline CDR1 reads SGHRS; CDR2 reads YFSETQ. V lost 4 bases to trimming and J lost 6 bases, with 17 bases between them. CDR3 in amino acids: CASSPIDNLFQPQHF. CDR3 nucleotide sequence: TGCGCCAGCAGCCCAATAGACAATCTATTTCAGCCCCAGCATTTT.

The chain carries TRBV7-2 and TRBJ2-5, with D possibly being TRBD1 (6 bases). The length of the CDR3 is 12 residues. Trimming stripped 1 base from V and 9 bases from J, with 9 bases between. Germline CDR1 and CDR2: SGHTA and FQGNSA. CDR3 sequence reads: CASSLEGVPQYF. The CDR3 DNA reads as TGTGCCAGCAGCTTAGAGGGGGTGCCCCAGTACTTC.

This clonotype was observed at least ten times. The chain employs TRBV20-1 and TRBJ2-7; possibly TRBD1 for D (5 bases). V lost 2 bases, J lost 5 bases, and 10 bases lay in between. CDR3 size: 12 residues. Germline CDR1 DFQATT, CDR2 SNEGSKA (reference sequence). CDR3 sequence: CSARSQGHEQYF. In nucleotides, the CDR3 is TGCAGTGCTAGATCTCAGGGTCACGAGCAGTACTTC.

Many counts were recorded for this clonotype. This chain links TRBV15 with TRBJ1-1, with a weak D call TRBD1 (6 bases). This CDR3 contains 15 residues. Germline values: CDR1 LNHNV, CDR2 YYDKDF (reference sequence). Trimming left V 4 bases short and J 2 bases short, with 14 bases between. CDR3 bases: TGTGCCACCAGCAAAAACAGGGATGCAAACACTGAAGCTTTCTTT. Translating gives CATSKNRDANTEAFF.

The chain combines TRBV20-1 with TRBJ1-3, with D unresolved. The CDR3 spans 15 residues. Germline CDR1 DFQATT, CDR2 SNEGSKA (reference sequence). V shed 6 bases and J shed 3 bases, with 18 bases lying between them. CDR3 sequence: CSATPPPVGGNTIYF. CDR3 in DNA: TGCAGTGCCACCCCCCCGCCGGTCGGTGGAAACACCATATATTTT.

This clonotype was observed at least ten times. The CDR3 is CASSQVRALNTEAFF. The CDR3 DNA reads TGTGCCAGCAGCCAAGTTAGAGCTTTGAACACTGAAGCTTTCTTT. The rearrangement uses TRBV7-6 and TRBJ1-1, with D hard to call. The V gene's germline CDR1 is SGHVS and CDR2 FNYEAQ. V gave up 5 bases and J gave up 0 bases, with 13 bases separating them. This CDR3 comprises 15 residues.

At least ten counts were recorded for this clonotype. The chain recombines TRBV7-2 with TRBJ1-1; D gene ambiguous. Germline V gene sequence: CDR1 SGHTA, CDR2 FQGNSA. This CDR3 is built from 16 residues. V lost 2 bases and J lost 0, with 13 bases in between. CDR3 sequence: CASSLFLREVNTEAFF. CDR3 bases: TGTGCCAGCAGCTTATTCCTTCGGGAAGTGAACACTGAAGCTTTCTTT.

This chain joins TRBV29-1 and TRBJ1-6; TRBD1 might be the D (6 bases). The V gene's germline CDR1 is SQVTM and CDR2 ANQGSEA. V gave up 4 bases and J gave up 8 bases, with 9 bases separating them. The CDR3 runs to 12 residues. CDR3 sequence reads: CSVGGGDSPLHF. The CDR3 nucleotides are TGCAGCGTTGGAGGGGGGGATTCACCCCTCCACTTT.

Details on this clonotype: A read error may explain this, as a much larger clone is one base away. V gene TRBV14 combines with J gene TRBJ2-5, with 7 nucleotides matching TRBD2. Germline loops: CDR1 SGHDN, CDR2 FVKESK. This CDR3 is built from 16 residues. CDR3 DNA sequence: TGTGCCAGCAGCCTCTACCTTGCGGGAGATCAAGAGGCCCAGTACTTC. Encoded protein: CASSLYLAGDQEAQYF.

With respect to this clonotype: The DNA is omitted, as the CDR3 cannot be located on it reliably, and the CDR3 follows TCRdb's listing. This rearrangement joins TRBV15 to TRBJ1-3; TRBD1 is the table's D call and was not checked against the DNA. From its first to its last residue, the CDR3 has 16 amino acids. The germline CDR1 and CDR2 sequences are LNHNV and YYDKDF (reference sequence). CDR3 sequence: CATSRDPVGHGNTICF.

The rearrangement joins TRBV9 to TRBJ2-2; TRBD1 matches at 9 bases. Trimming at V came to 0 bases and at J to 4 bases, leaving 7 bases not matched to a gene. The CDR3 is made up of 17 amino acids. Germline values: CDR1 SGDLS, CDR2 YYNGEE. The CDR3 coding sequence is TGTGCCAGCAGCGTAGCCCCGGGACAGGGTTCCACCGGGGAGCTGTTTTTT. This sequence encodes CASSVAPGQGSTGELFF.

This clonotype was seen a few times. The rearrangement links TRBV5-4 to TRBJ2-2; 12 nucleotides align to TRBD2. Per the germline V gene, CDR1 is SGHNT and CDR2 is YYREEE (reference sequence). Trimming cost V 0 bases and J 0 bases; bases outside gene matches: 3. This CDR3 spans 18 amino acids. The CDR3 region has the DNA TGTGCCAGCAGCTTGGGCCTAGCGGGGGGGGCGAACACCGGGGAGCTGTTTTTT. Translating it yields CASSLGLAGGANTGELFF.

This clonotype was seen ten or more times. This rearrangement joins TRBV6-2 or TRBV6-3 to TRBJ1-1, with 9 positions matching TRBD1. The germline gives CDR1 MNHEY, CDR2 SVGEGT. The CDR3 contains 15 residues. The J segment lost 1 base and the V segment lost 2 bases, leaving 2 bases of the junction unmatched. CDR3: CASSYGDRANTEAFF. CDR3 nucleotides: TGTGCCAGCAGTTACGGGGACAGGGCGAACACTGAAGCTTTCTTT.

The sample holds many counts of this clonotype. CDR3 DNA sequence: TGTGCCAGCAGCTTGGCGCGCAGGGGGCGGTACGAGCAGTACTTC. This sequence encodes CASSLARRGRYEQYF. The chain is built from TRBV7-2 and TRBJ2-7; 8 bases match TRBD1. This CDR3 contains 15 residues. Germline trimming cut 3 bases from V and 4 bases from J; bases unmatched to any gene: 8. Germline lookup yields CDR1 SGHTA and CDR2 FQGNSA.

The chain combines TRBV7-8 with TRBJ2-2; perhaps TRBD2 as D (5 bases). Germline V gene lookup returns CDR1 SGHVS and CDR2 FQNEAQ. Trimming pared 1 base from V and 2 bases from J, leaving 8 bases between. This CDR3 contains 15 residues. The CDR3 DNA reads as TGTGCCAGCAGCTTAGGCGACTATAACACCGGGGAGCTGTTTTTT. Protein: CASSLGDYNTGELFF.

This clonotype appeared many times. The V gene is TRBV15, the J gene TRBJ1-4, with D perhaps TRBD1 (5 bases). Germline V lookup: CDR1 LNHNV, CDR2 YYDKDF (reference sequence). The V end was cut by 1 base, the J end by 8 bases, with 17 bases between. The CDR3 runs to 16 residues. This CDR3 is CATSRVGGRFDEKLFF. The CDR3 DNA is TGTGCCACCAGCAGAGTGGGGGGACGATTCGACGAAAAACTGTTTTTT.